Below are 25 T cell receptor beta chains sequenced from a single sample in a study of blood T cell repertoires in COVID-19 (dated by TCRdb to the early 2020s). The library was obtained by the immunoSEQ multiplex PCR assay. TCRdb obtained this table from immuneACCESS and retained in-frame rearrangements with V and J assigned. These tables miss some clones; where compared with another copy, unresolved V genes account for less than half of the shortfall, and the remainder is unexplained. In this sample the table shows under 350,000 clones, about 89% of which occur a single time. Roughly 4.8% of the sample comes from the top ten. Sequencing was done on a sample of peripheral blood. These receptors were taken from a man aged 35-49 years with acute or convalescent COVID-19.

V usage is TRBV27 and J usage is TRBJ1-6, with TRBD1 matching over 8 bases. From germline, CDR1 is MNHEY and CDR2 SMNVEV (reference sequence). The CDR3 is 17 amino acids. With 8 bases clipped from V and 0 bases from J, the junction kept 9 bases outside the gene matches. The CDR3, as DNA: TGTGCCAGCCTGGGGACAGGCGGGGGCTCCTATAATTCACCCCTCCACTTT. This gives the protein CASLGTGGGSYNSPLHF.

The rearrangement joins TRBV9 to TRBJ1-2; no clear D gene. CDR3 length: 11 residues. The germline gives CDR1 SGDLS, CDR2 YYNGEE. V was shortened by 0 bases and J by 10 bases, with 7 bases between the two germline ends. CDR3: CASSVGWLYTF. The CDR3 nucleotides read TGTGCCAGCAGCGTAGGCTGGCTCTACACCTTC.

The CDR3 is CASTDAAGGAVDTQYF. CDR3 coding DNA: TGCGCCAGCACCGACGCAGCGGGGGGGGCCGTAGATACGCAGTATTTT. The chain couples TRBV5-1 to TRBJ2-3; 10 positions match TRBD2. The CDR3 spans 16 residues. V trimming: 6 bases; J trimming: 5 bases; junction bases outside the gene matches: 12. The germline V gene encodes CDR1 SGHRS and CDR2 YFSETQ.

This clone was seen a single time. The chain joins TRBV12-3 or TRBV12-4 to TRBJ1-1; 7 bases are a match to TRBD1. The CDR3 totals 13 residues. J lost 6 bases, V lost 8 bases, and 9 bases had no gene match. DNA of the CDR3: TGTGCCAGCGCCGTAGGGGGCATTTCTGAAGCTTTCTTT. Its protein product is CASAVGGISEAFF.

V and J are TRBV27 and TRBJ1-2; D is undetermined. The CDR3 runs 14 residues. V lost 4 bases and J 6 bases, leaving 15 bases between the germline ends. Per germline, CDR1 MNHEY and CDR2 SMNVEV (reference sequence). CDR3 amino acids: CASSSHPTAHGYTF. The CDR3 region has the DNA TGTGCCAGCAGTTCCCACCCCACAGCCCATGGCTACACCTTC.

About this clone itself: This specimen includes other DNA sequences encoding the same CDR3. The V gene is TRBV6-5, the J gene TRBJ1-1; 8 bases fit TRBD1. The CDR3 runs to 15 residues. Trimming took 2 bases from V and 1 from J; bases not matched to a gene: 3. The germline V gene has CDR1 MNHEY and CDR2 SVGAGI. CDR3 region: CASSYRGQGNTEAFF. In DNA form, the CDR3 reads TGTGCCAGCAGTTACAGAGGACAGGGGAACACTGAAGCTTTCTTT.

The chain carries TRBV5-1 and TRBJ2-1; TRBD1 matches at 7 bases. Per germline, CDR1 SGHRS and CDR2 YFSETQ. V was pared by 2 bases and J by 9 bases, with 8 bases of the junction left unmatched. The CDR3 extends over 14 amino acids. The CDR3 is CASSLQGFGSEQFF. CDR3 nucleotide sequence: TGCGCCAGCAGCTTACAGGGGTTTGGGAGTGAGCAGTTCTTC.

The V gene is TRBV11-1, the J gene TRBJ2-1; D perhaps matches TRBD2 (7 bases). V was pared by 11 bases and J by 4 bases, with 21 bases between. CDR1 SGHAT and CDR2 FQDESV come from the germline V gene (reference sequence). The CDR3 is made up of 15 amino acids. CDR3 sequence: CACTAGGGLYNEQFF. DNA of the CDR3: TGTGCCTGCACGGCGGGCGGGGGCCTGTACAATGAGCAGTTCTTC.

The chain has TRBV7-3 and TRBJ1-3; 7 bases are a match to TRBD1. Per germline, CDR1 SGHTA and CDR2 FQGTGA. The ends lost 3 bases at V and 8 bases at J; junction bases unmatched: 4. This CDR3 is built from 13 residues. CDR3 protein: CASSFNQGDTIYF. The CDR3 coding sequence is TGTGCCAGCAGCTTCAACCAGGGGGACACCATATATTTT.

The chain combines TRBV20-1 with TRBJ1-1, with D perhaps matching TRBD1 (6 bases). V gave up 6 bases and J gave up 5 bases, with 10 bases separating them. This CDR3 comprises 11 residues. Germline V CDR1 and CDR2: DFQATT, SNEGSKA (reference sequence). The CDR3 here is CSASGETEAFF. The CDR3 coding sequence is TGCAGTGCATCAGGGGAGACTGAAGCTTTCTTT.

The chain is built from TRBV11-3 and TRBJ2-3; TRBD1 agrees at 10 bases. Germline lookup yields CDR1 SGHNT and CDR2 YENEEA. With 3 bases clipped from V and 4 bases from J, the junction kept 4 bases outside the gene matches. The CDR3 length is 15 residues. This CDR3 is CASSFSGQGADTQYF. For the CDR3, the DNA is TGTGCCAGCAGCTTTTCTGGACAGGGGGCAGATACGCAGTATTTT.

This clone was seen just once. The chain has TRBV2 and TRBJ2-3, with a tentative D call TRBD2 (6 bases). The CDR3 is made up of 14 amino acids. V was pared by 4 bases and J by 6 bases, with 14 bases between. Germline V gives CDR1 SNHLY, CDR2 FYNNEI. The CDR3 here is CASSAEGGVDTQYF. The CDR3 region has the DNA TGTGCCAGCAGTGCCGAGGGAGGAGTTGATACGCAGTATTTT.

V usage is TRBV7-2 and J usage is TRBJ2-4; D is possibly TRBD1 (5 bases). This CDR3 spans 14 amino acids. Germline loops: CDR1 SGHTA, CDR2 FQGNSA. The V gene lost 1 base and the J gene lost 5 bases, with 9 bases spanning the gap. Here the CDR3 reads CASSLVEGENIQYF. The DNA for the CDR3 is TGTGCCAGCAGCTTAGTTGAAGGGGAAAACATTCAGTACTTC.

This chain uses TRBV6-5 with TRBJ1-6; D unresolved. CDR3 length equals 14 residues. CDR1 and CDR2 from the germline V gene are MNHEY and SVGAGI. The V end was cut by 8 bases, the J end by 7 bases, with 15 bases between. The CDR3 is CASSRTRMNSPLHF. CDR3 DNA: TGTGCCAGCTCCCGGACTAGGATGAATTCACCCCTCCACTTT.

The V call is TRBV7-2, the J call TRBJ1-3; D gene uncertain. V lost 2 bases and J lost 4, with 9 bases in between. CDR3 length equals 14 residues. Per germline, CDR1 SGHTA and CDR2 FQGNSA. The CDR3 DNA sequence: TGTGCCAGCAGCTTATCCGTTTTAGGAAACACCATATATTTT. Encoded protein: CASSLSVLGNTIYF.

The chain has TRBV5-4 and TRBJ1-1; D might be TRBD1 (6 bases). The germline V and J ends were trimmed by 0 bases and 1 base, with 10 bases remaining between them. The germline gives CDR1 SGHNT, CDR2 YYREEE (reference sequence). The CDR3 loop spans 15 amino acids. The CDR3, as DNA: TGTGCCAGCAGCTTGGCCCAAGGGGGGAACACTGAAGCTTTCTTT. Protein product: CASSLAQGGNTEAFF.

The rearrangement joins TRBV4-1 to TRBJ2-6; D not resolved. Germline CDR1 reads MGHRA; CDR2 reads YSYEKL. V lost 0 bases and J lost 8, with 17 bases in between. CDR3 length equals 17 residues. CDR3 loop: CASSQDRSSASSNVLTF. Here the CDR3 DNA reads TGCGCCAGCAGCCAAGACCGCTCCAGCGCCTCCTCCAACGTCCTGACTTTC.

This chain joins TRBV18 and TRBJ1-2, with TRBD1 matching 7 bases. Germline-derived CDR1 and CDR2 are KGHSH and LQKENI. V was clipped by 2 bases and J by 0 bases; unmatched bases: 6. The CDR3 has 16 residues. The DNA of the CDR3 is TGTGCCAGCTCACCAGCCGACAGGGACACTAACTATGGCTACACCTTC. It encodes CASSPADRDTNYGYTF.

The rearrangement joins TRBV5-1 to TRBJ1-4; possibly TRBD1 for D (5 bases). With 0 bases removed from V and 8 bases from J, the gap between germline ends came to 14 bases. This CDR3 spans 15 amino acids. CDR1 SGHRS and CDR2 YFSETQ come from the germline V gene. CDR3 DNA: TGCGCCAGCAGCTTGGGCCCAGGGATTGTCGAAAAACTGTTTTTT. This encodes CASSLGPGIVEKLFF.

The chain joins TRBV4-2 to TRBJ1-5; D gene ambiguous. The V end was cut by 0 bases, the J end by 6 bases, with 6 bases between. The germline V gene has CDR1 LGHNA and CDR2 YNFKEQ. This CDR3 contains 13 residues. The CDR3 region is CASSQDSFQPQHF. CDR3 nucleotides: TGTGCCAGCAGCCAAGATTCTTTTCAGCCCCAGCATTTT.

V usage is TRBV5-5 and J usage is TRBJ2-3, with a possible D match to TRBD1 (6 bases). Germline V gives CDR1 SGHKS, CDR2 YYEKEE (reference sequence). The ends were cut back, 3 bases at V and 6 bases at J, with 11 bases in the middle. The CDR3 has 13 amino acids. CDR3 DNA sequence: TGTGCCAGCAGCTGGGGGCCCCCCGATACGCAGTATTTT. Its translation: CASSWGPPDTQYF. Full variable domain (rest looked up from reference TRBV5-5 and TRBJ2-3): DAGVTQSPTHLIKTRGQQVTLRCSPISGHKSVSWYQQVLGQGPQFIFQYYEKEERGRGNFPDRFSARQFPNYSSELNVNALLLGDSALYLCASSWGPPDTQYFGPGTRLTVL.

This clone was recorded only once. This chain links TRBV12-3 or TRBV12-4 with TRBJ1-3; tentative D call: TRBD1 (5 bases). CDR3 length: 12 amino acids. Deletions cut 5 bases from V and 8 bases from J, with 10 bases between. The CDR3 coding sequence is TGTGCCAGCAGTCTCCCCAGGGACACCATATATTTT. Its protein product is CASSLPRDTIYF.

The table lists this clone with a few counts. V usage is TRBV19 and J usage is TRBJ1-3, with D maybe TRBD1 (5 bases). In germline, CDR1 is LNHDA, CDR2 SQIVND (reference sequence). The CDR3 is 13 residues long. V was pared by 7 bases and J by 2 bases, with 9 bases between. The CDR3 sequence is CASKGGAGNTIYF. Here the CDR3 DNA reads TGTGCCAGTAAAGGAGGGGCTGGAAACACCATATATTTT.

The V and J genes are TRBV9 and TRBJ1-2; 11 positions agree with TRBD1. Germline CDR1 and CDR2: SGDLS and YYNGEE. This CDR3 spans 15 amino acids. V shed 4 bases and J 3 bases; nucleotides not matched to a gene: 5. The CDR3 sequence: CASSPGQGADYGYTF. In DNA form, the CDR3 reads TGTGCCAGCAGCCCAGGACAGGGGGCGGACTATGGCTACACCTTC. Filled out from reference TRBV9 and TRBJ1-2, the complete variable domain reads DSGVTQTPKHLITATGQRVTLRCSPRSGDLSVYWYQQSLDQGLQFLIQYYNGEERAKGNILERFSAQQFPDLHSELNLSSLELGDSALYFCASSPGQGADYGYTFGSGTRLTVV.

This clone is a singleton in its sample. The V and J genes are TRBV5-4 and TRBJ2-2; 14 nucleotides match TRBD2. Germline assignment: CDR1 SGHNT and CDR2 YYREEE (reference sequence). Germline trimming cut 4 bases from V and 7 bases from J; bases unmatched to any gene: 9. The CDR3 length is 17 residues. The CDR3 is CASSPRLAGGQSGELFF. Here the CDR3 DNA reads TGTGCCAGCAGCCCTAGACTAGCGGGGGGGCAAAGCGGGGAGCTGTTTTTT.